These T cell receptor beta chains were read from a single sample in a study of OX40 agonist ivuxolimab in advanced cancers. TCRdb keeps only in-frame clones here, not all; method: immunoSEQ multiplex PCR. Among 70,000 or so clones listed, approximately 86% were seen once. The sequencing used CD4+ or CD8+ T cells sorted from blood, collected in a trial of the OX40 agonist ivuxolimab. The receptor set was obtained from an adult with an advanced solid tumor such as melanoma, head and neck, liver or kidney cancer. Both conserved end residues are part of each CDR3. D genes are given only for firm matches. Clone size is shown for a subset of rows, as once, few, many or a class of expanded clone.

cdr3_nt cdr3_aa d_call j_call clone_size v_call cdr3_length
TGTGCCACCTGGCCAGGGGGTCACGAGCAGTACTTC CATWPGGHEQYF TRBD1 TRBJ2-7 . TRBV6-5 12
TGTGCCAGCAGCGTAGGACGTCAGGTGGGAGCCCAGTACTTC CASSVGRQVGAQYF . TRBJ2-5 . TRBV9 14
TGCGCCAGCAGCCAAGAAACCAGGGGGAATTCACCCCTCCACTTT CASSQETRGNSPLHF TRBD1 TRBJ1-6 . TRBV4-1 15
TGTGCCAGCAGCACTATATATGAGCAGTTCTTC CASSTIYEQFF . TRBJ2-1 . TRBV28 11
TGCGCCAGCAGCGCAAGCGGGAGCACCGGGGAGCTGTTTTTT CASSASGSTGELFF TRBD2 TRBJ2-2 . TRBV5-1 14
TGTGCCAGCAGCACCGGACAGAACACTGAAGCTTTCTTT CASSTGQNTEAFF . TRBJ1-1 once TRBV5-4 13
TGTGCCAGCAGTCCCCACCAAGAGACCCAGTACTTC CASSPHQETQYF . TRBJ2-5 . TRBV28 12
TGTGCCAGCAGCTTAGGGGGTACGAGCACAGATACGCAGTATTTT CASSLGGTSTDTQYF . TRBJ2-3 . TRBV2 15
TGTGCCTGGAGTTGGACTAGCGGGAGGGCCCCCGGGGAGCTGTTTTTT CAWSWTSGRAPGELFF TRBD2 TRBJ2-2 . TRBV30 16
TGTGCCAGCAGTTCAGGGGGCTCCTACGAGCAGTACTTC CASSSGGSYEQYF TRBD1 TRBJ2-7 . TRBV28 13
TGTGCCAGCAGGAGGAGTGGGATGAACACTGAAGCTTTCTTT CASRRSGMNTEAFF . TRBJ1-1 . TRBV5-8 14
TGCGCCAGCAGCCCTAATAGCGGGAGTCAAGATACGCAGTATTTT CASSPNSGSQDTQYF TRBD2 TRBJ2-3 . TRBV5-1 15
TGTGCCAGCAGCCCTAATGCGGGCGGGGCGAGGGATACGCAGTATTTT CASSPNAGGARDTQYF . TRBJ2-3 . TRBV7-3 16
TGTGCCAGCAGTTACTCGTTCCAGCGTGAGCAGTTCTTC CASSYSFQREQFF . TRBJ2-1 . TRBV6-6 13
TGTGCCAGCAGTTTAGAATTTGCTTATACGCAGTATTTT CASSLEFAYTQYF . TRBJ2-3 once TRBV27 13
TGTGCCAGCAGCCCCAGACCATCCTACGGCTACACCTTC CASSPRPSYGYTF . TRBJ1-2 . TRBV11-1 13
TGTGCCTGGAGTGTGCTGGCAGGCGCTCTTTATGGCTACACCTTC CAWSVLAGALYGYTF . TRBJ1-2 . TRBV30 15
TGTGCCAGCAGTCCAGCTATAAATCAGCCCCAGCATTTT CASSPAINQPQHF . TRBJ1-5 . TRBV6-6 13
TGTGCCAGCTCAACGGACAGGGGAAATGGCTACACCTTC CASSTDRGNGYTF TRBD1 TRBJ1-2 . TRBV27 13
TGTGCCAGCTCACCAGAACTGGGACGGACTAATGAAAAACTGTTTTTT CASSPELGRTNEKLFF . TRBJ1-4 . TRBV18 16
TGTGCCAGCAGCCCAACCCGGACAGGGTATTGGATCACTGAAGCTTTCTTT CASSPTRTGYWITEAFF TRBD1 TRBJ1-1 . TRBV7-8 17
TGTGCCAGCAGTCCCCGGACAGGGGGCACTGAAGCTTTCTTT CASSPRTGGTEAFF TRBD1 TRBJ1-1 . TRBV7-3 14
TGTGCCAGCAGCCGGGGGCCGAGGACTTTCTTT CASSRGPRTFF . TRBJ1-1 . TRBV6-5 11
TGTGCCAGCAGCCTCAGGGGGGGCGGAGGCACAGATACGCAGTATTTT CASSLRGGGGTDTQYF . TRBJ2-3 . TRBV11-2 16
TGTGCCAGCAGCTTGGATGGGAGACGCGATGAGCAGTTCTTC CASSLDGRRDEQFF . TRBJ2-1 . TRBV7-2 14
TGTGCCAGCAGCCCACTAGCGGGGGTAACAGATACGCAGTATTTT CASSPLAGVTDTQYF TRBD2 TRBJ2-3 . TRBV9 15
TGTGCCAGCAGTGACCACCCCATGACTAGCGGTTCCTACAATGAGCAGTTCTTC CASSDHPMTSGSYNEQFF TRBD2 TRBJ2-1 few TRBV6-4 18
TGCAGCGTTGGGATGACCCAAAGGGACTATGGCTACACCTTC CSVGMTQRDYGYTF . TRBJ1-2 . TRBV29-1 14
TGCAGTGCCCCCAGGGGCACTGAAGCTTTCTTT CSAPRGTEAFF . TRBJ1-1 few TRBV20-1 11
TGTGCCAGCAGTAGACAGGAAAGCTCTGGAAACACCATATATTTT CASSRQESSGNTIYF . TRBJ1-3 . TRBV28 15
TGTGCCAGTAGTACGACCGACTCTGGAAACACCATATATTTT CASSTTDSGNTIYF . TRBJ1-3 . TRBV19 14
TGTGCCAGCAGCCCTCAGTTGTTTACTGGAAACACCATATATTTT CASSPQLFTGNTIYF . TRBJ1-3 . TRBV7-9 15
TGTGCCAGCAGTTACCGCAGGGACCCCGGGGAGCTGTTTTTT CASSYRRDPGELFF . TRBJ2-2 . TRBV6-5 14
TGTGCCAGCAGTGCGGACAGGGGTAGGCGAATCAGTGAAGCTTTCTTT CASSADRGRRISEAFF TRBD1 TRBJ1-1 . TRBV27 16
TGCAGCGTAGCAACCGGGGGGGGAGATCAGCCCCAGCATTTT CSVATGGGDQPQHF . TRBJ1-5 . TRBV29-1 14
TGTGCCAGCAGCTCTGACAGGGGGCCGATCTACGAGCAGTACTTC CASSSDRGPIYEQYF TRBD1 TRBJ2-7 . TRBV7-9 15
TGTGCCAGCAGCCCCGGGACTAGCGGGAGGCCAGATACGCAGTATTTT CASSPGTSGRPDTQYF TRBD2 TRBJ2-3 . TRBV5-8 16
TGTGCCAGCAGTCCGACAGGGGGGGATGGCTACACCTTC CASSPTGGDGYTF TRBD1 TRBJ1-2 . TRBV6-1 13
TGTGCCAGCAGCTTGGGGACAGGGGAGTTGAATGAGCAGTTCTTC CASSLGTGELNEQFF TRBD1 TRBJ2-1 . TRBV5-4 15
TGTGCCAGCAGCACACAGCGGGCCTCCGCCTACAATGAGCAGTTCTTC CASSTQRASAYNEQFF . TRBJ2-1 . TRBV11-2 16
TGTGCCAGTAGTTCGACAGGGCTCAATCAGCCCCAGCATTTT CASSSTGLNQPQHF TRBD1 TRBJ1-5 few TRBV19 14
TGCAGTGCGTGGGACGTGGAGACCCAGTACTTC CSAWDVETQYF . TRBJ2-5 . TRBV20-1 11
TGTGCCAGCAGTCGTGGGGGGGCTTATGGCTACACCTTC CASSRGGAYGYTF . TRBJ1-2 . TRBV28 13
TGCGCCAGCAGCAGGGGGGTATACAATGAGCAGTTCTTC CASSRGVYNEQFF . TRBJ2-1 . TRBV5-1 13
TGTGCCTGGAGTACCTCAGATACGCAGTATTTT CAWSTSDTQYF . TRBJ2-3 . TRBV30 11
TGTGCCAGTAGCAAGGGCGGGGGGGCCGGCACAGATACGCAGTATTTT CASSKGGGAGTDTQYF TRBD2 TRBJ2-3 . TRBV19 16
TGTGCCAGCGATACGGGGGGGACAGGCCGAACCGGGGAGCTGTTTTTT CASDTGGTGRTGELFF . TRBJ2-2 . TRBV6-6 16
TGTGCCATCCAAAGCGGGGTCTTTTACGAGCAGTACTTC CAIQSGVFYEQYF TRBD2 TRBJ2-7 . TRBV19 13
TGTGCCATCAGGGAAAGCGATAATTCACCCCTCCACTTT CAIRESDNSPLHF . TRBJ1-6 . TRBV10-3 13
TGTGCCAGCAGCTTCCTAGCTGGCGAGCAGTACTTC CASSFLAGEQYF . TRBJ2-7 . TRBV7-2 12
TGTGCCAGTACTCCGGGACTAAGCACAGATACGCAGTATTTT CASTPGLSTDTQYF TRBD2 TRBJ2-3 . TRBV19 14
TGTGCCAGCAGTTTGACAGGGGGCATCTATGGCTACACCTTC CASSLTGGIYGYTF TRBD1 TRBJ1-2 . TRBV28 14
TGTGCCAGCAGCCAACACTCTGGAGATACGCAGTATTTT CASSQHSGDTQYF . TRBJ2-3 . TRBV14 13
TGTGCCAGCAGTGGCGGCAACACCGGGGAGCTGTTTTTT CASSGGNTGELFF . TRBJ2-2 . TRBV6-4 13
TGTGCCAGCAGTGAATTTGGGACAGTGGAGACCCAGTACTTC CASSEFGTVETQYF TRBD1 TRBJ2-5 . TRBV6-1 14
TGTGCCACCAGCAGGGAAAGCGGGGGTTGGACAGAGCAGTTCTTC CATSRESGGWTEQFF TRBD2 TRBJ2-1 . TRBV15 15
TGTGCCACCAGCAGAGCATGGGGAGGGCGAGGCTACGAGCAGTACTTC CATSRAWGGRGYEQYF TRBD2 TRBJ2-7 . TRBV15 16